The entry below describes one TCR beta chain. The data originate from a study of T cell changes during pregnancy in multiple sclerosis. Generated by immunoSEQ multiplex PCR, the TCRdb table keeps only in-frame clones and is missing some. The table has 100,000 or so clones, 85% to 95% seen once. Per germline, CDR1 SGHAT and CDR2 FQNNGV. The CDR3 has 16 amino acids. V lost 8 bases and J 4 bases, leaving 23 bases between the germline ends. The TCR sequence derives from a female donor with multiple sclerosis, enrolled in a pregnancy study. V is TRBV11-2 and J is TRBJ2-5; a possible D gene is TRBD2 (6 bases). This specimen was peripheral blood, taken before pregnancy. CDR3 nucleotide sequence: TGTGCCAGCCTCAGAGGAGGGTTCGGGGTGCGAGAGACCCAGTACTTC. Its protein is CASLRGGFGVRETQYF.